A single sample gave rise to the 16 T cell receptor beta chains below, sequenced in a study of T cell changes during pregnancy in multiple sclerosis. Assay: immunoSEQ multiplex PCR; the TCRdb copy retains only in-frame clones and omits some. The sample includes 70,000 or so clones, nearly 95% seen only once; the top ten take around 0.3%. The material was CD4+ T cells from peripheral blood mononuclear cells, obtained after pregnancy. These receptors all stem from a female donor with multiple sclerosis, enrolled in a pregnancy study.

The rearrangement uses TRBV29-1 and TRBJ1-1; D is perhaps TRBD1 (6 bases). Trimming left V 8 bases short and J 9 bases short, with 13 bases between. This CDR3 has 10 residues. Germline V gene data show CDR1 as SQVTM and CDR2 as ANQGSEA. The CDR3 reads CSSGQNQAFF. The DNA of the CDR3 is TGCAGCTCCGGACAGAATCAAGCTTTCTTT. Filled out from reference TRBV29-1 and TRBJ1-1, the complete variable domain reads SAVISQKPSRDICQRGTSLTIQCQVDSQVTMMFWYRQQPGQSLTLIATANQGSEATYESGFVIDKFPISRPNLTFSTLTVSNMSPEDSSIYLCSSGQNQAFFGQGTRLTVV.

The chain recombines TRBV7-2 with TRBJ2-1; D gene unclear. V dropped 1 base and J dropped 0 bases, with 7 bases sitting between them. This CDR3 contains 15 residues. The V gene's germline CDR1 is SGHTA and CDR2 FQGNSA. CDR3 nucleotides: TGTGCCAGCAGCTTAGTGCGGAGCTCCTACAATGAGCAGTTCTTC. It codes for CASSLVRSSYNEQFF.

The V and J genes are TRBV9 and TRBJ1-2; the D is unclear. CDR1 and CDR2 from the germline V gene are SGDLS and YYNGEE. The CDR3 spans 14 residues. Between the trimmed V and J ends, which lost 4 bases and 7 bases, there was a span of 17 bases. The CDR3 here is CASSPRSTVAGYTF. The CDR3 coding sequence is TGTGCCAGCAGCCCTCGGAGTACGGTAGCTGGCTACACCTTC.

The V gene is TRBV18, the J gene TRBJ1-3; D gene ambiguous. The CDR3 consists of 17 residues. The V gene lost 0 bases and the J gene lost 0 bases, with 12 bases spanning the gap. Germline CDR1 is KGHSH and CDR2 is LQKENI. CDR3 DNA: TGTGCCAGCTCACCACCGTCGGGGAGGGCCTCTGGAAACACCATATATTTT. Translating it yields CASSPPSGRASGNTIYF.

This chain joins TRBV5-1 and TRBJ2-1, with 12 nucleotides matching TRBD2. Germline CDR1 is SGHRS and CDR2 is YFSETQ. This CDR3 contains 15 residues. V gave up 4 bases and J gave up 5 bases; unmatched junction bases: 4. The CDR3 loop reads CASSLRTSGNNEQFF. CDR3 sequence (DNA): TGCGCCAGCAGCCTCAGGACTAGCGGGAACAATGAGCAGTTCTTC.

This clone has only one observation. This chain links TRBV19 with TRBJ1-2, with D uncertain. Germline-derived CDR1 and CDR2 are LNHDA and SQIVND (reference sequence). Trimming took off 11 bases at V and 4 bases at J, with 11 bases between the two ends. This CDR3 comprises 11 residues. The CDR3 DNA is TGTGCCGTCAAGAGGAGCTATGGCTACACCTTC. Its protein product is CAVKRSYGYTF.

J is TRBJ1-2 and V is TRBV30; no firm D call. Germline lookup yields CDR1 GTSNPN and CDR2 SVGIG (reference sequence). Trimming took off 2 bases at V and 7 bases at J, with 14 bases between the two ends. The length of the CDR3 is 13 residues. The CDR3 bases are TGTGCCTGGAGTATCCAGGTAGATACTGGCTACACCTTC. As protein: CAWSIQVDTGYTF.

The V and J genes are TRBV5-1 and TRBJ2-6; 8 bases match TRBD1. This CDR3 spans 18 amino acids. Germline CDR1 SGHRS, CDR2 YFSETQ. J lost 0 bases, V lost 4 bases, and 9 bases had no gene match. The CDR3, as DNA: TGCGCCAGCAGCGACCGGACAGGGACCGCCTCTGGGGCCAACGTCCTGACTTTC. Encoded protein: CASSDRTGTASGANVLTF.

V usage is TRBV18 and J usage is TRBJ1-1; D possibly corresponds to TRBD1 (6 bases). The germline gives CDR1 KGHSH, CDR2 LQKENI. Trimming pared 3 bases from V and 5 bases from J, leaving 22 bases between. The CDR3 is 17 amino acids. The CDR3 coding sequence is TGTGCCAGCTCACCGCGAAATCTACAGGGAAGGAAAACTGAAGCTTTCTTT. Translation: CASSPRNLQGRKTEAFF.

V usage is TRBV5-1 and J usage is TRBJ2-5; 13 nucleotides agree with TRBD2. The CDR3 covers 18 residues. Germline V CDR1 and CDR2: SGHRS, YFSETQ. J gave up 4 bases and V 0 bases, and 9 bases lay outside the gene matches. CDR3: CASSLGTSGSGLRETQYF. CDR3 nucleotides: TGCGCCAGCAGCTTGGGGACTAGCGGGAGTGGCTTGAGAGAGACCCAGTACTTC. The full variable domain, rest sourced from reference TRBV5-1 and TRBJ2-5, is KAGVTQTPRYLIKTRGQQVTLSCSPISGHRSVSWYQQTPGQGLQFLFEYFSETQRNKGNFPGRFSGRQFSNSRSEMNVSTLELGDSALYLCASSLGTSGSGLRETQYFGPGTRLLVL.

The chain links TRBV5-1 to TRBJ1-1; 8 bases are shared with TRBD1. Losses at the gene ends were 2 bases for V and 3 bases for J; bases not matched to a gene: 12. Germline V gene sequence: CDR1 SGHRS, CDR2 YFSETQ. The CDR3 is made up of 17 amino acids. Here the CDR3 DNA reads TGCGCCAGCAGCTTACAGGGGGGAAGGAGTATAGACACTGAAGCTTTCTTT. It codes for CASSLQGGRSIDTEAFF.

The chain combines TRBV19 with TRBJ1-5, with TRBD1 matching over 8 bases. Germline V gene data show CDR1 as LNHDA and CDR2 as SQIVND (reference sequence). Trimming took 3 bases from V and 0 from J; bases not matched to a gene: 13. This CDR3 region has 19 residues. The CDR3 nucleotides read TGTGCCAGTAGTATCCAAGTGACAGGGGACTTTTATAGCAATCAGCCCCAGCATTTT. Translation: CASSIQVTGDFYSNQPQHF.

This clone showed up just once. This chain links TRBV10-2 with TRBJ2-3; tentatively, D is TRBD1 (5 bases). Germline CDR1 and CDR2: WSHSY and SAAADI. The V end was cut by 3 bases, the J end by 5 bases, with 18 bases between. The CDR3 totals 16 residues. This CDR3 reads CASSEGTGQGGDTQYF. The CDR3 DNA sequence: TGCGCCAGCAGTGAAGGAACAGGCCAAGGTGGAGATACGCAGTATTTT.

The chain couples TRBV25-1 to TRBJ2-7; 7 nucleotides line up with TRBD2. The length of the CDR3 is 15 residues. Germline V gene data show CDR1 as MGHDK and CDR2 as SYGVNS. V trimming: 4 bases; J trimming: 6 bases; junction bases outside the gene matches: 12. The CDR3 is CASSVGGGGLSEQYF. CDR3 DNA: TGTGCCAGCAGTGTTGGTGGGGGGGGATTGAGCGAGCAGTACTTC.

The chain links TRBV7-2 to TRBJ2-5; no clear D. The V and J ends lost 1 base and 5 bases respectively, with 11 bases between them. CDR1 SGHTA and CDR2 FQGNSA come from the germline V gene. CDR3 length equals 14 residues. CDR3 nucleotide sequence: TGTGCCAGCAGCTTAGTTCATGGTAGCGAGACCCAGTACTTC. This gives the protein CASSLVHGSETQYF.

This clone was found a few times. CDR3 bases: TGTGCCAGCCGGTATGGAGAGTACACTGAAGCTTTCTTT. As protein: CASRYGEYTEAFF. The V and J genes are TRBV6-5 and TRBJ1-1, with D unclear. V was trimmed by 8 bases and J by 3 bases, leaving 13 bases between them. Looked up from germline, CDR1 is MNHEY and CDR2 is SVGAGI. The CDR3 is made up of 13 amino acids.